This T cell receptor beta chain was observed in a study of cytomegalovirus exposure and HLA in healthy donors. Study in general: Around 85 million unique TCR sequences came from HLA-typed donors in an early release. The study, taken as a whole, reports: Analysis performed later showed TCR beta chains linked to HLA being more clonally expanded than equally common others. Later, an analysis found that common viral pathogens appeared to be linked with several of the most significant clusters.

Trimming took 6 bases from V and 0 from J, leaving 14 bases between them. Germline values: CDR1 SQVTM, CDR2 ANQGSEA. The CDR3 covers 14 residues. Note on this clone: Its specificity is not known.

The PCR was carried out with 60 Vbeta primers and 13 Jbeta primers. Profiled with immunoSEQ multiplex PCR; TCRdb holds only in-frame clones, not every one. The top ten hold 4.3% of the sample, which has about 160,000 clones, 70% to 85% seen once. This chain uses TRBV29-1 with TRBJ2-5; D gene ambiguous. Sequences were obtained from PBMCs. The clonotype comes from a middle-aged man in good health and CMV-seronegative. For the CDR3, the DNA is TGCAGCGTAGCCTCGATGTCGTACCAAGAGACCCAGTACTTC. Translation gives CSVASMSYQETQYF. Complete variable domain (other parts from reference TRBV29-1 and TRBJ2-5): SAVISQKPSRDICQRGTSLTIQCQVDSQVTMMFWYRQQPGQSLTLIATANQGSEATYESGFVIDKFPISRPNLTFSTLTVSNMSPEDSSIYLCSVASMSYQETQYFGPGTRLLVL.